This TCR beta chain is from a study of blood T cell repertoires in COVID-19. About the study: Italy, Spain and the United States were the sources of the convalescent and acute COVID-19 samples. T cells, B-cell-depleted T cells, or PBMCs supplied cDNA or gDNA.

The CDR3 runs to 13 residues. The J segment lost 6 bases and the V segment lost 5 bases, leaving 4 bases of the junction unmatched. Germline CDR1 is SNHLY and CDR2 is FYNNEI. Original processing notes: For nucleated cells, counts were estimated from reference gene primer amplification. Here immunoSEQ multiplex PCR was the method, and the copy in TCRdb shows in-frame clones only, minus some. From that table come the V and J calls and clone size; the DNA was used to work out D and trimming. Of approximately 100,000 clones listed, 70% to 85% were seen once; the top ten hold roughly 11%. Sequencing used peripheral blood. This rearrangement joins TRBV2 to TRBJ2-1; 7 positions agree with TRBD2. This clonotype was sampled from a man in his sixties or seventies with active or convalescent COVID-19. The CDR3: CASSLAALNEQFF. In DNA form, the CDR3 reads TGTGCCAGCAGTCTAGCGGCCCTCAATGAGCAGTTCTTC.